The table lists the clone carrying this T cell receptor beta chain with a count of one. This record comes from a study of blood T cell repertoires in COVID-19. For the study at large: The United States, Italy and Spain supplied acute and convalescent COVID-19 samples.

The V gene's germline CDR1 is LGHNA and CDR2 YSLEER. With 4 bases clipped from V and 1 base from J, the junction kept 7 bases outside the gene matches. CDR3 length: 16 amino acids. Original data processing: Amplifying reference gene primers gave estimates of nucleated cell counts. TCRdb's copy holds only in-frame clones and misses some; the assay was immunoSEQ multiplex PCR. From that table come the V and J calls and clone size; the DNA was used to work out D and trimming. The top ten hold about a tenth of the sample, which has about 98,000 clones, roughly 82% seen once. The gene calls are TRBV4-3 and TRBJ2-3; 8 bases map to TRBD2. The sequencing sample was made of peripheral blood. The TCR sequence derives from a man between 65 and 80 years old with active or convalescent COVID-19. CDR3 coding DNA: TGCGCCAGCAGCCCGAAAGGAGCGGGGGGCACAGATACGCAGTATTTT. Protein sequence: CASSPKGAGGTDTQYF.